Listed here is a single T cell receptor (beta chain). Which antigen it targets is not known. Per-base quality was not reported, and no clone a single base away is much larger than it. This sample was included in a study of PD-1 blockade in mismatch repair-deficient tumors (dated by TCRdb to the late 2010s). Regarding the research as a whole: Between late 2013 and 2016, the trial enrolled roughly 80 consecutive patients with approximately 12 types of mismatch repair-deficient cancer, all of whom had received prior treatment and were progressing. Deep sequencing of TCR CDR3 regions was used to track tumor-associated T cell clones in peripheral blood of patients responding to PD-1 blockade. The research as a whole found: After pembrolizumab, tumor-resident clones, which were often undetectable in blood before treatment, expanded rapidly and then contracted, generally ahead of radiologic responses.

Mismatch repair deficiency in every enrolled patient was established by polymerase chain reaction or immunohistochemistry. A few patients who responded to pembrolizumab therapy underwent TCR sequencing. The phase II trial prospectively evaluated PD-1 blockade with pembrolizumab in advanced mismatch repair-deficient cancers, independent of tissue of origin. Peripheral blood T cell samples were gathered serially, both before PD-1 blockade started and at multiple time points afterward. Blood sampling time points were reported as weeks after the first dose of pembrolizumab. Here V drops 4 bases and J drops 6 bases, and the junction holds 4 bases not matched to any gene. Measured from the cysteine to the phenylalanine, the CDR3 is 15 residues long. The only DNA kept is the CDR3, 45 bases in frame from the first base. Via the germline V gene, CDR1 is MNHEY and CDR2 SVGAGI. Preparation of the library involved the immunoSEQ multiplex PCR assay. TCRdb took over this immuneACCESS table, retaining in-frame rearrangements with V and J assigned. Such tables are incomplete; in checked studies, under half of the missing clones stem from an unresolved V gene, and the remainder is unexplained. A total of 75,000 to 80,000 clones appear in this sample, 80% to 90% of them only once. Approximately 5.1% of the sample belongs to the ten largest clones.

This clonotype was obtained from an adult with mismatch repair-deficient cancer. Material: peripheral blood, obtained 44 weeks after starting pembrolizumab. Rearrangement joined TRBV6-5 to TRBJ1-4; TRBD1 matches 11 bases in the middle. The CDR3 is CASSSPGQGDEKLFF. The DNA sequence is as follows: TGTGCCAGCAGTTCCCCGGGACAGGGGGATGAAAAACTGTTTTTT.